This T cell receptor (beta chain) derives from a study of neurological immune-mediated disorders (dated by TCRdb to the late 2010s). For context, the study as a whole: Among the roughly 34 multiple sclerosis patients, relapsing-remitting MS accounted for about 31 and secondary progressive MS accounted for 3. Peripheral blood TCR-beta repertoires from HTLV-I-associated myelopathy (HAM/TSP) patients, multiple sclerosis patients and healthy controls were compared by UMI-based sequencing. Longitudinal samples, technical triplicates and paired sorted CD4+ and CD8+ T-cell subsets, alongside PBMC samples, were included among the roughly 96 TCR-beta libraries. The cohort was made up of about 65 subjects, consisting of around 14 HAM/TSP patients, roughly 35 multiple sclerosis patients and some 20 healthy controls. Overall study results and their limits: No identical CDR3 amino acid sequences were found to be shared among expanded clones across subjects, suggesting that TCR-beta repertoires were private in all groups. No association of the MS cluster with clinical or MRI features was observed, and the need for larger cohorts was stated by the authors. TCR clonal expansion was greatest in HAM/TSP patients and smallest in MS patients, who ranked below even healthy controls. Phylogenetic analysis grouped repertoires from 18 of 34 MS patients into a cluster of related CDR3 sequences, suggesting a possible repertoire-level signature.

Unsorted PBMC libraries were generated from 2 million PBMCs stored in RNAlater at -80 °C until RNA extraction. Multiple sclerosis patients were enrolled in a US clinical protocol evaluating disease progression by magnetic resonance imaging. PBMCs were separated from peripheral blood using Ficoll-Hypaque density gradient centrifugation and then cryopreserved in liquid nitrogen. This clonotype was counted between two and nine times. What this receptor recognizes is not known. No base-level quality is on record; no much larger clone is a single base apart. A distance of 17 bases separates the germline ends of V and J, which lose 5 bases and 7 bases respectively. Per the germline V gene, ENHRY is the CDR1 and SYGVKD is the CDR2. From its cysteine to its phenylalanine, the CDR3 spans 14 amino acids. Kept here is only the CDR3 DNA, which spans 42 bases and is read in frame from base 1. cDNA was synthesized by template-switch 5'RACE using a primer carrying a 10-nucleotide random unique molecular identifier by which each TCR transcript was tagged. Every sequencing run yielded over 200 million TCR-beta sequences covering 15-18 subjects. The RNeasy kit was used for extraction of total RNA. The KAPA Real-time Library Amplification kit was used to amplify TCR-beta VDJ regions with primers targeting the TCR constant region and the 5'RACE anchor. A first PCR added sample indexes and Illumina adaptors, after which a second PCR increased the library yield. After purification with Ampure beads, the TCR product of roughly 650 bp was size-selected on a 2% E-gel SizeSelection system. Before pooling, libraries had their quality checked on a Bioanalyzer, their concentration measured with Qubit, and their quantity determined with the Kapa Library Quantification kit. Libraries were sequenced paired-end 2 x 150 bp on an Illumina HiSeq 2500. To increase sequence diversity, about 23-30% phiX was spiked into each library pool. The study's processing was this. Quality-filtered reads were processed with the UMI-based MiGEC pipeline, which removed over 75% of raw TCR sequences during error correction. VDJ genes were aligned to IMGT germline references, and each clonotype was defined by a unique CDR3 amino acid sequence together with V-J genes. VDJtools evaluated clonal expansion, Shannon diversity and CDR3 relatedness (CalcPairwiseDistances, ClusterSamples); CLCbio workbench built phylogenetic trees. Using coefficient-of-variation modelling across technical triplicates, the study counted a clone as expanded if it had at least 8 unique UMIs. In TCRdb, the public reads were trimmed at Q25 with fastp and aligned with MiXCR, with productive beta chains retained. Rows are unified per CDR3 protein, each entry keeping the most common DNA and genes. What appears here as the V and J calls and clone size reflects TCRdb's work, not the paper's. The table for this sample lists under 75,000 distinct CDR3 sequences; 3% to 4% of them were counted only once. Approximately 7% of the sample goes to the ten largest clones.

The chain couples TRBV10-3 to TRBJ1-1; confidence is insufficient to name the D gene. The receptor's source is a woman aged 60 to 75 with multiple sclerosis. The material sequenced was PBMCs. The nucleotides are TGTGCCATCAGTAACCGTCCGACGTTTAGTGAAGCTTTCTTT. Translated, this gives CAISNRPTFSEAFF.